This entry lists 20 T cell receptor beta chains sequenced from one sample in a study of T cell changes during pregnancy in multiple sclerosis (dated by TCRdb to between 2018 and 2021). The library relied on the immunoSEQ multiplex PCR assay. TCRdb retrieved this table from immuneACCESS and kept in-frame rearrangements only. Not all clones are present; in checked studies, unresolved V genes account for under half, and no reason is known for the remainder. The sample includes about 40,000 clones, with approximately 94% observed a single time. The top ten clonotypes cover 0.5% to 0.65% of the sample. The sequenced sample was CD4+ T cells from peripheral blood mononuclear cells, obtained in the third trimester of pregnancy. Receptor source: a female donor with multiple sclerosis, enrolled in a pregnancy study.

The chain uses TRBV5-8 and TRBJ2-7, with D perhaps TRBD2 (5 bases). CDR3 length: 13 residues. Trimming left V 1 base short and J 6 bases short, with 11 bases between. Germline V CDR1 and CDR2: SGHTS, YDEGEE. CDR3 nucleotides: TGTGCCAGCAGCTTGTTGAGGGTCGGCGAGCAGTACTTC. Translation gives CASSLLRVGEQYF.

In this sample, this clone turned up once. Here the CDR3 DNA reads TGTGCCAGCTCACCGAAGGCGGCGACCTACGAGCAGTACTTC. Translated: CASSPKAATYEQYF. The rearrangement links TRBV18 to TRBJ2-7; D remains ambiguous. Trimming pared 3 bases from V and 2 bases from J, leaving 11 bases between. Germline V gene lookup returns CDR1 KGHSH and CDR2 LQKENI. The CDR3 covers 14 residues.

The rearrangement joins TRBV7-9 to TRBJ1-1; 8 nucleotides match TRBD1. Germline V lookup: CDR1 SEHNR, CDR2 FQNEAQ (reference sequence). V lost 6 bases, J lost 5 bases, and 20 bases stayed unmatched. The CDR3 loop spans 18 amino acids. DNA for the CDR3: TGTGCCAGCAGTCGAGGGGGACAGGTTCCTCCCCGTCAGACTGAAGCTTTCTTT. Its translation: CASSRGGQVPPRQTEAFF.

This chain joins TRBV5-5 and TRBJ1-4, with 8 nucleotides matching TRBD1. Germline assignment: CDR1 SGHKS and CDR2 YYEKEE (reference sequence). The CDR3 is 14 amino acids. V trimming: 4 bases; J trimming: 8 bases; junction bases outside the gene matches: 7. CDR3 sequence (DNA): TGTGCCAGCAGCCCGTGGACAGGGCGAGAAAAACTGTTTTTT. Its translation: CASSPWTGREKLFF. Full variable domain (remainder filled in from reference TRBV5-5 and TRBJ1-4): DAGVTQSPTHLIKTRGQQVTLRCSPISGHKSVSWYQQVLGQGPQFIFQYYEKEERGRGNFPDRFSARQFPNYSSELNVNALLLGDSALYLCASSPWTGREKLFFGSGTQLSVL.

The V gene is TRBV6-6, the J gene TRBJ2-3, with 7 nucleotides matching TRBD2. Germline CDR1 and CDR2: MNHNY and SVGAGI (reference sequence). The CDR3 length is 15 residues. Trimming removed 7 bases from V and 1 base from J; junction bases left unmatched: 8. The CDR3 is CASTDRSGGTDTQYF. The CDR3 bases are TGTGCCAGCACCGACCGCAGCGGGGGCACAGATACGCAGTATTTT.

This chain links TRBV7-2 with TRBJ1-1; D ambiguous. The CDR3 length is 16 residues. From germline, CDR1 is SGHTA and CDR2 FQGNSA. Trimming took 2 bases from V and 1 from J, leaving 14 bases between them. CDR3 in amino acids: CASSLKGRRSNTEAFF. CDR3 sequence (DNA): TGTGCCAGCAGCTTAAAAGGCAGGAGGTCGAACACTGAAGCTTTCTTT.

The genes are TRBV11-1 and TRBJ1-5, with 9 bases that match TRBD1. V was clipped by 5 bases and J by 1 base; unmatched bases: 9. The CDR3 is 17 residues long. Germline lookup yields CDR1 SGHAT and CDR2 FQDESV (reference sequence). CDR3 sequence reads: CASSRGQGNGSNQPQHF. CDR3 in DNA: TGTGCCAGCAGCCGGGGACAGGGTAATGGGAGCAATCAGCCCCAGCATTTT.

V usage is TRBV14 and J usage is TRBJ2-7; perhaps TRBD1 as D (6 bases). Trimming took off 0 bases at V and 3 bases at J, with 15 bases between the two ends. Per the germline V gene, CDR1 is SGHDN and CDR2 is FVKESK. The CDR3 contains 16 residues. DNA for the CDR3: TGTGCCAGCAGCCAAGAAGTTAAGGACAGACACTACGAGCAGTACTTC. Protein product: CASSQEVKDRHYEQYF. The whole variable domain, filled in from reference TRBV14 and TRBJ2-7, reads EAGVTQFPSHSVIEKGQTVTLRCDPISGHDNLYWYRRVMGKEIKFLLHFVKESKQDESGMPNNRFLAERTGGTYSTLKVQPAELEDSGVYFCASSQEVKDRHYEQYFGPGTRLTVT.

This chain joins TRBV29-1 and TRBJ2-1; tentatively, D is TRBD1 (6 bases). CDR3 size: 12 residues. The germline V gene has CDR1 SQVTM and CDR2 ANQGSEA. V was cut by 4 bases and J by 8 bases, with 12 bases left in between. CDR3 sequence reads: CSVGTDRDEQFF. In DNA form, the CDR3 reads TGCAGCGTTGGGACAGATAGGGATGAGCAGTTCTTC.

This clone was found once. The rearrangement uses TRBV7-2 and TRBJ1-5; the D is unclear. The CDR3 consists of 12 residues. Deletions cut 5 bases from V and 7 bases from J, with 9 bases between. Germline V gene sequence: CDR1 SGHTA, CDR2 FQGNSA. CDR3 sequence: CASSAEVQPQHF. The CDR3 DNA reads as TGTGCCAGCAGCGCAGAGGTCCAGCCCCAGCATTTT.

The chain recombines TRBV6-6 with TRBJ2-6, with 8 bases lining up with TRBD1. This CDR3 has 14 amino acids. Germline CDR1 reads MNHNY; CDR2 reads SVGAGI (reference sequence). The ends lost 7 bases at V and 2 bases at J; junction bases unmatched: 1. CDR3 loop: CASTQGAGANVLTF. CDR3 bases: TGTGCCAGCACACAGGGGGCTGGGGCCAACGTCCTGACTTTC.

This rearrangement joins TRBV6-5 to TRBJ1-4; possible D gene TRBD1, 6 bases. Trimming stripped 0 bases from V and 8 bases from J, with 13 bases between. The CDR3 is made up of 15 amino acids. The V gene's germline CDR1 is MNHEY and CDR2 SVGAGI. CDR3 bases: TGTGCCAGCAGTTACTCCAGGGGCCTTAGGGAAAAACTGTTTTTT. Its protein product is CASSYSRGLREKLFF.

This clone was seen only once. This sequence joins TRBV2 and TRBJ2-5; TRBD1 matches 10 bases. This CDR3 spans 14 amino acids. Per germline, CDR1 SNHLY and CDR2 FYNNEI. Trimming at V came to 5 bases and at J to 4 bases, leaving 4 bases not matched to a gene. CDR3 sequence (DNA): TGTGCCAGCAGTTGGACAGGGGGTATAGAGACCCAGTACTTC. Amino acids: CASSWTGGIETQYF.

This chain joins TRBV4-2 and TRBJ2-1; D is ambiguous. V lost 0 bases to trimming and J lost 2 bases, with 11 bases between them. Germline V gives CDR1 LGHNA, CDR2 YNFKEQ. The CDR3 loop spans 16 amino acids. The CDR3 nucleotides are TGTGCCAGCAGCCAAGAGAGCGCGGCTGCCTACAATGAGCAGTTCTTC. It translates to CASSQESAAAYNEQFF.

The chain is built from TRBV29-1 and TRBJ2-5; D may be TRBD2 (6 bases). Trimming shortened V by 2 bases and J by 7 bases, and 17 bases separated the two germline ends. This CDR3 contains 14 residues. Germline V gives CDR1 SQVTM, CDR2 ANQGSEA. DNA of the CDR3: TGCAGCGTTGAACCCTTTGGGGCGCGGGGGACCCAGTACTTC. Its translation is CSVEPFGARGTQYF.

The J gene is TRBJ1-1, the V gene TRBV6-6, with D possibly being TRBD1 (5 bases). CDR3 length equals 16 residues. The germline V gene has CDR1 MNHNY and CDR2 SVGAGI (reference sequence). Deletions cut 0 bases from V and 2 bases from J, with 13 bases between. The CDR3 DNA follows: TGTGCCAGCAGTTACTCGGCGGGGACTCTCAACACTGAAGCTTTCTTT. Protein sequence: CASSYSAGTLNTEAFF.

In this sample, this clone turned up once. V usage is TRBV14 and J usage is TRBJ1-4; D may be TRBD1 (5 bases). Trimming removed 0 bases from V and 1 base from J, with 6 bases in between. This CDR3 has 15 residues. Germline CDR1 SGHDN, CDR2 FVKESK. CDR3 sequence (DNA): TGTGCCAGCAGCCAAGACAGGGTAACTAATGAAAAACTGTTTTTT. Protein sequence: CASSQDRVTNEKLFF.

The V call is TRBV28, the J call TRBJ2-3; possibly TRBD2 for D (5 bases). Germline CDR1 is MDHEN and CDR2 is SYDVKM. CDR3 length: 14 amino acids. V was shortened by 6 bases and J by 0 bases, with 10 bases between the two germline ends. The CDR3 region is CASSGGGSTDTQYF. DNA for the CDR3: TGTGCCAGCAGCGGAGGCGGGAGCACAGATACGCAGTATTTT.

This chain joins TRBV30 and TRBJ1-1, with TRBD1 matching 9 bases. Looked up from germline, CDR1 is GTSNPN and CDR2 is SVGIG (reference sequence). The CDR3 extends over 13 amino acids. With 4 bases clipped from V and 6 bases from J, the junction kept 6 bases outside the gene matches. CDR3 bases: TGTGCCTGGAACCTCGACAGGGGGGCTGAAGCTTTCTTT. It specifies CAWNLDRGAEAFF.

This chain links TRBV20-1 with TRBJ2-7; maybe TRBD2 (6 bases). CDR3 length: 11 amino acids. The V gene lost 7 bases and the J gene lost 7 bases, with 14 bases spanning the gap. Per the germline V gene, CDR1 is DFQATT and CDR2 is SNEGSKA (reference sequence). CDR3 in amino acids: CSVADGGEQYF. Here the CDR3 DNA reads TGCAGTGTGGCTGATGGGGGGGAGCAGTACTTC.